These 5 T cell receptor beta chains were all obtained from the same sample, sequenced in a study of response to subunit inactivated influenza vaccine listed by TCRdb under 2018. The library was obtained by RT-PCR. The run used an Illumina HiSeq 2500. TCRdb cleaned the public reads at Q25 with fastp, built clones with MiXCR and kept in-frame beta chains. Every entry covers one CDR3 protein and lists the most common genes and DNA from its rows. This sample holds more than 400,000 distinct CDR3 sequences; roughly 7.9% were observed only once. The top ten clones comprise around 13% of the sample. The starting material was PBMCs from blood, obtained roughly 24 months after vaccination. The source of these receptors is a man between 50 and 70 years old who received an inactivated influenza vaccine. Donor details come from another sample of the same person, matched by shared clones.

CDR3 in amino acids: CASSQGWVASYEQYF. The CDR3 coding sequence is TGCGCCAGCAGCCAAGGTTGGGTCGCTTCCTACGAGCAGTACTTC. The V and J genes are TRBV4-3 and TRBJ2-7; D gene ambiguous. V was shortened by 1 base and J by 1 base, with 11 bases between the two germline ends. There are 15 residues in the CDR3. Looked up from germline, CDR1 is LGHNA and CDR2 is YSLEER.

This clonotype was detected a few times. The chain has TRBV29-1 and TRBJ2-7, with no clear D. This CDR3 region has 15 residues. The V gene's germline CDR1 is SQVTM and CDR2 ANQGSEA. V lost 1 base and J 6 bases, leaving 19 bases between the germline ends. CDR3 in DNA: TGCAGCGTTGAAGCACGACGGTCCCTTACGTCCGAGCAGTACTTC. The encoded protein is CSVEARRSLTSEQYF.

This clonotype was counted only a few times. The genes are TRBV6-2 or TRBV6-3 and TRBJ2-1, with D possibly TRBD1 on 5 matching bases. Germline-derived CDR1 and CDR2 are MNHEY and SVGEGT. V lost 0 bases and J 6 bases, leaving 9 bases between the germline ends. The CDR3 covers 14 residues. CDR3 amino acids: CASSYSRQTNEQFF. CDR3 sequence (DNA): TGTGCCAGCAGTTACTCGAGACAGACCAATGAGCAGTTCTTC.

This clonotype was recorded many times. The CDR3 loop reads CASRPDRGIETQYF. The CDR3 DNA reads as TGTGCCAGCAGACCCGACAGGGGGATAGAGACCCAGTACTTC. The chain links TRBV12-3 or TRBV12-4 to TRBJ2-5; 9 bases map to TRBD1. This CDR3 spans 14 amino acids. The V and J ends lost 6 bases and 4 bases, in that order; junction bases with no gene match: 6.

This clonotype was counted at least ten times. This rearrangement joins TRBV5-1 to TRBJ1-4; tentatively, D is TRBD1 (6 bases). There are 14 residues in the CDR3. Germline V gene sequence: CDR1 SGHRS, CDR2 YFSETQ. The V and J ends lost 4 bases and 1 base respectively, with 8 bases between them. The CDR3 coding sequence is TGCGCCAGCAGCCTCAGGGGAACTAATGAAAAACTGTTTTTT. Protein: CASSLRGTNEKLFF.